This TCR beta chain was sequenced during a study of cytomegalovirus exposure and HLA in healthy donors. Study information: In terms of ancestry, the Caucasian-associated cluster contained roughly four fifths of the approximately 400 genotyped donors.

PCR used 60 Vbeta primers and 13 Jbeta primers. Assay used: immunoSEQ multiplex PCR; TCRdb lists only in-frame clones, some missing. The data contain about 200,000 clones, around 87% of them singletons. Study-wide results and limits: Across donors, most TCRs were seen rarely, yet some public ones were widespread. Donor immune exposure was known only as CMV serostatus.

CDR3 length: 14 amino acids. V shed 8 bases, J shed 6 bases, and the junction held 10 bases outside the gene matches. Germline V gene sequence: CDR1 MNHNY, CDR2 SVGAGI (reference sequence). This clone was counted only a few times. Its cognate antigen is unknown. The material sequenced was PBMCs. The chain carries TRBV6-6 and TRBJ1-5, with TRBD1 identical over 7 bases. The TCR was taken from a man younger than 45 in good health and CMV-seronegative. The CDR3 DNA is TGTGCCAGCGGATCTGGACAGGAGGTTCAGCCCCAGCATTTT. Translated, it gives CASGSGQEVQPQHF.